The 9 T cell receptor beta chains below were found in one sample sequenced in a study of Graves' ophthalmopathy and Graves' hyperthyroidism. Researchers took RNA transcripts and amplified TCR beta CDR3 regions from them. A first-round RT-PCR used HTBI primers, followed by a second-round multiplex PCR. MiXCR was run by TCRdb on the multiplex PCR reads, yielding one entry per CDR3 protein. The table includes roughly 480,000 distinct CDR3 sequences, approximately 15% detected once. The material sequenced was blood. The source of these receptors is a woman between 25 and 40 years old with Graves' ophthalmopathy.

Only a few counts were recorded for this clonotype. The rearrangement links TRBV6-1 to TRBJ1-2; the D is unclear. V was cut by 3 bases and J by 4 bases, with 3 bases left in between. This CDR3 spans 11 amino acids. The V gene's germline CDR1 is MNHNS and CDR2 SASEGT. CDR3 sequence (DNA): TGTGCCAGCAGTGATGTCTATGGCTACACCTTC. Amino acid sequence: CASSDVYGYTF.

This clonotype was observed at least ten times. V usage is TRBV11-1 and J usage is TRBJ2-7; tentatively, D is TRBD2 (5 bases). V was trimmed by 4 bases and J by 3 bases, leaving 19 bases between them. The CDR3 length is 16 residues. The V gene's germline CDR1 is SGHAT and CDR2 FQDESV (reference sequence). CDR3: CASSSEGTSSDYEQYF. Here the CDR3 DNA reads TGTGCCAGCAGCTCAGAGGGTACCAGCTCAGACTACGAGCAGTACTTC.

This clonotype occurred a few times. The chain joins TRBV10-1 to TRBJ2-7; 9 bases map to TRBD2. Germline V gene sequence: CDR1 WNHNN, CDR2 SYGVQD (reference sequence). V was pared by 0 bases and J by 2 bases, with 8 bases of the junction left unmatched. This CDR3 is 17 amino acids long. Here the CDR3 DNA reads TGCGCCAGCAGTGAGTCCGGAGGGCTAGCGGGACCCTACGAGCAGTACTTC. The encoded protein is CASSESGGLAGPYEQYF.

In this sample, this clonotype turned up many times. The rearrangement uses TRBV29-1 and TRBJ1-1, with 8 bases lining up with TRBD1. CDR1 is SQVTM and CDR2 is ANQGSEA in the germline V gene. V lost 6 bases and J lost 0; bases outside the gene matches: 6. The CDR3 has 14 amino acids. The CDR3, as DNA: TGCAGCGTGGTATTGGACAGGGTGAACACTGAAGCTTTCTTT. Translating gives CSVVLDRVNTEAFF.

The sample holds many counts of this clonotype. V is TRBV7-2 and J is TRBJ2-3, with 9 positions matching TRBD2. The CDR3 has 16 amino acids. V shed 1 base, J shed 2 bases, and the junction held 4 bases outside the gene matches. Germline V gene lookup returns CDR1 SGHTA and CDR2 FQGNSA. In DNA, the CDR3 is TGTGCCAGCAGCTTAGGGGCTAGCGGGATCACAGATACGCAGTATTTT. Its translation: CASSLGASGITDTQYF.

This clonotype was recorded at least ten times. The chain has TRBV6-1 and TRBJ1-2; 10 bases agree with TRBD1. The CDR3 is 14 amino acids. With V trimmed by 1 base and J by 6 bases, 2 bases remained unmatched. Per germline, CDR1 MNHNS and CDR2 SASEGT. As DNA, the CDR3 is TGTGCCAGCAGTGAAGTCGGGACAGGGGATGGCTACACCTTC. The encoded protein is CASSEVGTGDGYTF.

This clonotype was seen more than once but under ten times. The CDR3 region is CASTRRGPYEQYF. CDR3 in DNA: TGTGCCAGCACCCGACGGGGACCCTACGAGCAGTACTTC. The gene calls are TRBV2 and TRBJ2-7; D tentatively fits TRBD1 or TRBD2 (5 bases each). This CDR3 has 13 residues. Trimming shortened V by 7 bases and J by 2 bases, and 12 bases separated the two germline ends. In germline, CDR1 is SNHLY, CDR2 FYNNEI.

This clonotype was detected many times. This chain joins TRBV6-1 and TRBJ1-5; D is unclear. The germline V gene has CDR1 MNHNS and CDR2 SASEGT. This CDR3 has 13 amino acids. Deletions cut 11 bases from V and 1 base from J, with 12 bases between. The CDR3 spells CAGRLDSNQPQHF. The CDR3 nucleotides are TGTGCCGGTAGACTGGACAGCAATCAGCCCCAGCATTTT.

This clonotype was detected only a few times. CDR3 DNA: TGTGCCAGCAGTCACCCATCCGCGGGGCGGGAGACCCAGTACTTC. Translated, it gives CASSHPSAGRETQYF. The chain employs TRBV7-2 and TRBJ2-5; D may be TRBD2 (6 bases). The CDR3 extends over 15 amino acids. Germline CDR1 is SGHTA and CDR2 is FQGNSA. The V and J ends lost 6 bases and 5 bases respectively, with 19 bases between them.